This T cell receptor beta chain was identified during a study of blood T cell repertoires in COVID-19. On the study more broadly: Acute-phase and convalescent COVID-19 samples originated in the United States, Italy and Spain. PBMCs, B-cell-depleted T cells, or T cells provided the cDNA or gDNA that made up the material.

Profiled with immunoSEQ multiplex PCR; TCRdb holds only in-frame clones, not every one. The sample yields around 130,000 clones, over 65% seen once. Only one count was recorded for this clone. Germline loops: CDR1 SNHLY, CDR2 FYNNEI. This CDR3 has 14 amino acids. V lost 7 bases and J lost 1, with 13 bases in between. Sequences were obtained from peripheral blood. This TCR was sampled from a middle-aged man with acute or convalescent COVID-19. This chain joins TRBV2 and TRBJ1-1; possibly TRBD1 for D (6 bases). CDR3 sequence: CASTQGRGNTEAFF. The CDR3 DNA reads TGTGCCAGCACTCAGGGCAGGGGGAACACTGAAGCTTTCTTT.